This T cell receptor beta chain was obtained from a study of blood T cell repertoires in COVID-19. Study-level background: COVID-19 samples collected from the United States, Italy and Spain covered acute and convalescent phases.

Individuals drawn from under 30 US areas were roughly 18 to 95 years old. Donors were grouped by their self-reported clinical history. Recovered Cohort 3 donors showed two negative PCRs, clearance, or symptom resolution. Libraries were prepared by immunoSEQ multiplex PCR; TCRdb keeps only in-frame clonotypes and omits some of them. The sample records around 160,000 clones, roughly 88% being singletons. Sequences were obtained from PBMCs or T cells enriched from blood (not recorded which). This clonotype was sampled from a woman aged 55-69 years who had recovered from COVID-19.

The CDR3 sequence: CASSQDSYEQYF. The CDR3 DNA is TGTGCCAGCAGTCAGGACAGCTACGAGCAGTACTTC. The V call is TRBV28, the J call TRBJ2-7, with a possible D match to TRBD1 (6 bases). Trimming shortened V by 5 bases and J by 3 bases, and 8 bases separated the two germline ends. The CDR3 spans 12 residues. Germline V lookup: CDR1 MDHEN, CDR2 SYDVKM.